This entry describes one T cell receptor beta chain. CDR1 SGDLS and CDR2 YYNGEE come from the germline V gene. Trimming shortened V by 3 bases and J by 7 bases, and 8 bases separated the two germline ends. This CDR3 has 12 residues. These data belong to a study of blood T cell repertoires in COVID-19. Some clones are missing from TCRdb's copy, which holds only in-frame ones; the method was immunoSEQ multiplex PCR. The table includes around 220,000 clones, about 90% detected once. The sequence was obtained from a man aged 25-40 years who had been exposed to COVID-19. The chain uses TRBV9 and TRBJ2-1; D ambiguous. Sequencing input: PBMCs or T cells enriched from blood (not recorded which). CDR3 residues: CASSGAWNEQFF. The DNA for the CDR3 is TGTGCCAGCAGCGGAGCGTGGAATGAGCAGTTCTTC.